These T cell receptor beta chains were read from a single sample in a study of T cell changes during pregnancy in multiple sclerosis. The data were produced by immunoSEQ multiplex PCR, yet TCRdb's version contains in-frame clones alone and is incomplete. This sample yields under 150,000 clones, of which about 96% are seen a single time; about 0.42% belongs to the top ten. Sequenced material: peripheral blood, taken after pregnancy. The receptors derive from a female donor with multiple sclerosis, enrolled in a pregnancy study. Both conserved end residues are part of each CDR3. The order of the fields is clone size, D gene, J gene, V gene, CDR3 protein, CDR3 DNA. D genes are given only for firm matches. Rows give clone size only sometimes, using once, few, many, or a class for an expanded clone.

size: .
D: .
J: TRBJ2-7
V: TRBV30
CDR3: CAWSGGESSYEQYF
DNA: TGTGCCTGGAGTGGCGGGGAGAGTAGCTACGAGCAGTACTTC

size: .
D: TRBD1
J: TRBJ1-2
V: TRBV7-2
CDR3: CASSLAQGAGYGYTF
DNA: TGTGCCAGCAGCTTAGCGCAGGGGGCGGGCTATGGCTACACCTTC

size: .
D: .
J: TRBJ2-3
V: TRBV19
CDR3: CATEGVSTDTQYF
DNA: TGTGCCACAGAGGGGGTGTCCACAGATACGCAGTATTTT

size: .
D: .
J: TRBJ1-5
V: TRBV28
CDR3: CASSSVTGDKRYRPQHF
DNA: TGTGCCAGCAGTTCTGTTACCGGGGACAAACGATATCGGCCCCAGCATTTT

size: once
D: .
J: TRBJ2-1
V: TRBV9
CDR3: CASSVVPGNYNEQFF
DNA: TGTGCCAGCAGCGTAGTACCAGGGAACTACAATGAGCAGTTCTTC

size: few
D: .
J: TRBJ1-1
V: TRBV27
CDR3: CASMTRGLAFF
DNA: TGTGCCAGCATGACCCGGGGACTAGCTTTCTTT

size: .
D: TRBD2
J: TRBJ2-3
V: TRBV5-6
CDR3: CASSSPGVPGGRTDTQYF
DNA: TGTGCCAGCAGCTCCCCTGGAGTGCCGGGAGGACGCACAGATACGCAGTATTTT

size: .
D: TRBD1
J: TRBJ2-7
V: TRBV28
CDR3: CASSSIFTGAGSYEQYF
DNA: TGTGCCAGCAGTTCGATCTTTACAGGGGCTGGATCCTACGAGCAGTACTTC

size: .
D: .
J: TRBJ1-2
V: TRBV5-4
CDR3: CASSLVALSGYTF
DNA: TGTGCCAGCAGCTTGGTTGCGTTATCGGGCTACACCTTC

size: .
D: .
J: TRBJ2-3
V: TRBV27
CDR3: CASSLAGIGKDTQYF
DNA: TGTGCCAGCAGTTTAGCGGGAATTGGAAAAGATACGCAGTATTTT

size: .
D: .
J: TRBJ2-1
V: TRBV7-2
CDR3: CASSFRLSSYNEQFF
DNA: TGTGCCAGCAGCTTCAGGCTGAGCTCCTACAATGAGCAGTTCTTC

size: .
D: TRBD1
J: TRBJ2-3
V: TRBV6-5
CDR3: CASSSGQYQITQYF
DNA: TGTGCCAGCAGCTCGGGACAGTACCAGATAACGCAGTATTTT

size: .
D: TRBD2
J: TRBJ2-7
V: TRBV9
CDR3: CASSVDGGSSYEQYF
DNA: TGTGCCAGCAGCGTAGACGGCGGGAGTTCCTACGAGCAGTACTTC

size: .
D: .
J: TRBJ2-6
V: TRBV28
CDR3: CASSYTGSGANVLTF
DNA: TGTGCCAGCAGTTATACAGGCTCTGGGGCCAACGTCCTGACTTTC

size: .
D: .
J: TRBJ2-5
V: TRBV30
CDR3: CAWSEGGQETQYF
DNA: TGTGCCTGGAGTGAAGGGGGCCAAGAGACCCAGTACTTC

size: .
D: TRBD1
J: TRBJ2-7
V: TRBV18
CDR3: CASSSRQGAFDEQYF
DNA: TGTGCCAGCTCATCCCGACAGGGGGCTTTCGACGAGCAGTACTTC

size: .
D: .
J: TRBJ1-3
V: TRBV9
CDR3: CASSTHRSGPGNTIYF
DNA: TGTGCCAGCTCCACCCATCGGTCTGGGCCCGGAAACACCATATATTTT

size: .
D: TRBD2
J: TRBJ2-1
V: TRBV10-3
CDR3: CATKTSGSYNEQFF
DNA: TGTGCCACAAAGACTAGCGGGAGCTACAATGAGCAGTTCTTC

size: once
D: .
J: TRBJ2-7
V: TRBV6-5
CDR3: CASSSLSYEQYF
DNA: TGTGCCAGCAGTTCCCTGAGCTACGAGCAGTACTTC

size: .
D: .
J: TRBJ2-6
V: TRBV29-1
CDR3: CSVERSQGGASGANVLTF
DNA: TGCAGCGTTGAGAGGTCTCAGGGGGGCGCATCTGGGGCCAACGTCCTGACTTTC

size: .
D: .
J: TRBJ1-5
V: TRBV28
CDR3: CASTVTGLNQPQHF
DNA: TGTGCCAGCACCGTGACAGGACTCAATCAGCCCCAGCATTTT

size: .
D: TRBD1
J: TRBJ2-2
V: TRBV2
CDR3: CASKSDRPGSGELFF
DNA: TGTGCCAGCAAGTCGGACAGGCCAGGGTCCGGGGAGCTGTTTTTT

size: .
D: .
J: TRBJ1-4
V: TRBV27
CDR3: CASSPRSNEKLFF
DNA: TGTGCCAGCAGTCCGCGTTCCAATGAAAAACTGTTTTTT

size: .
D: TRBD2
J: TRBJ2-3
V: TRBV2
CDR3: CASRDPGLDTDTQYF
DNA: TGTGCCAGCAGGGACCCGGGACTAGACACAGATACGCAGTATTTT

size: few
D: .
J: TRBJ1-1
V: TRBV28
CDR3: CASSLANRKMNTEAFF
DNA: TGTGCCAGCAGTTTGGCAAACAGGAAAATGAACACTGAAGCTTTCTTT

size: once
D: TRBD2
J: TRBJ2-7
V: TRBV16
CDR3: CASSQNLGLAGPEQYF
DNA: TGTGCCAGCAGCCAGAACTTAGGACTAGCGGGACCCGAGCAGTACTTC

size: .
D: .
J: TRBJ2-3
V: TRBV6-5
CDR3: CASSTRWPSDTQYF
DNA: TGTGCCAGCAGTACACGTTGGCCCTCAGATACGCAGTATTTT

size: .
D: .
J: TRBJ2-2
V: TRBV11-3
CDR3: CASSPKQGVNTGELFF
DNA: TGTGCCAGCAGCCCTAAGCAGGGCGTGAACACCGGGGAGCTGTTTTTT

size: .
D: .
J: TRBJ1-2
V: TRBV27
CDR3: CASSLDEGYGYTF
DNA: TGTGCCAGCAGTTTGGACGAGGGATATGGCTACACCTTC

size: .
D: TRBD1
J: TRBJ1-2
V: TRBV6-5
CDR3: CASSQDRGWGGYTF
DNA: TGTGCCAGCAGTCAGGACAGGGGGTGGGGTGGCTACACCTTC

size: .
D: .
J: TRBJ2-2
V: TRBV21-1
CDR3: CASPLTGDNTGELFF
DNA: TGTGCCAGCCCCCTGACAGGGGATAACACCGGGGAGCTGTTTTTT

size: .
D: TRBD2
J: TRBJ2-7
V: TRBV28
CDR3: CASSRERAGPSYEQYF
DNA: TGTGCCAGCAGCAGAGAGCGAGCGGGGCCCTCCTACGAGCAGTACTTC

size: .
D: TRBD2
J: TRBJ2-7
V: TRBV6-1
CDR3: CASSGGLAGTYEQYF
DNA: TGTGCCAGCAGTGGGGGACTAGCGGGAACCTACGAGCAGTACTTC

size: .
D: .
J: TRBJ2-3
V: TRBV30
CDR3: CAWSVDSSDTQYF
DNA: TGTGCCTGGAGTGTGGACAGTTCAGATACGCAGTATTTT

size: .
D: .
J: TRBJ1-6
V: TRBV30
CDR3: CAWRDTSANSPLHF
DNA: TGTGCCTGGAGGGACACTTCAGCTAATTCACCCCTCCACTTT

size: .
D: TRBD2
J: TRBJ2-1
V: TRBV11-2
CDR3: CASSSSGPYNEQFF
DNA: TGTGCCAGCAGCTCTAGCGGTCCCTACAATGAGCAGTTCTTC

size: .
D: .
J: TRBJ1-2
V: TRBV6-1
CDR3: CASSEQGFDGYTF
DNA: TGTGCCAGCAGTGAACAGGGTTTTGATGGCTACACCTTC

size: .
D: .
J: TRBJ1-1
V: TRBV6-5
CDR3: CASSPFSNTEAFF
DNA: TGTGCCAGCAGCCCCTTCTCGAACACTGAAGCTTTCTTT

size: .
D: .
J: TRBJ2-3
V: TRBV28
CDR3: CASRSTDTQYF
DNA: TGTGCCAGCAGATCGACAGATACGCAGTATTTT

size: .
D: TRBD1
J: TRBJ2-7
V: TRBV7-9
CDR3: CASSPPTGGSEQYF
DNA: TGTGCCAGCAGCCCCCCTACAGGGGGTAGCGAGCAGTACTTC

size: .
D: .
J: TRBJ1-2
V: TRBV18
CDR3: CASSPAGDPNYGYTF
DNA: TGTGCCAGCTCACCGGCGGGAGATCCTAACTATGGCTACACCTTC

size: .
D: TRBD2
J: TRBJ2-7
V: TRBV7-9
CDR3: CASSAGGSRFEQYF
DNA: TGTGCCAGCAGCGCCGGCGGGAGTCGGTTCGAGCAGTACTTC

size: .
D: .
J: TRBJ2-3
V: TRBV11-1
CDR3: CASSLGGGRADTQYF
DNA: TGTGCCAGCAGCTTAGGTGGGGGGAGAGCAGATACGCAGTATTTT

size: .
D: TRBD2
J: TRBJ2-3
V: TRBV7-9
CDR3: CASSPKISGRTDTQYF
DNA: TGTGCCAGCAGCCCAAAAATTAGCGGGAGGACAGATACGCAGTATTTT

size: .
D: .
J: TRBJ2-1
V: TRBV19
CDR3: CASSIDLRGYEQFF
DNA: TGTGCCAGTAGTATAGATCTACGGGGGTATGAGCAGTTCTTC

size: .
D: TRBD1
J: TRBJ1-5
V: TRBV19
CDR3: CASSIWTGLTSTNQPQHF
DNA: TGTGCCAGTAGTATCTGGACAGGACTAACGAGTACCAATCAGCCCCAGCATTTT